The subject of this entry is one TCR beta chain. The sample is drawn from a study of cytotoxic CD8 clonotypes in ibrutinib-treated CLL. This CDR3 has 15 amino acids. CDR1 and CDR2 from the germline V gene are KGHSH and LQKENI. The V end lost 3 bases, the J end lost 1 base, and 12 bases lay between the germline ends. Sequencing was performed with immunoSEQ multiplex PCR; in TCRdb, only in-frame clones are kept and a portion is missing. The profile shows some 200,000 clones, more than 70% of them singletons. This TCR was sampled from a human donor with chronic lymphocytic leukemia. V usage is TRBV18 and J usage is TRBJ1-2; maybe TRBD1 (5 bases). The sequencing used PBMCs, collected after 12 months of ibrutinib treatment. The CDR3 loop is CASSPDRDGNYGYTF. The CDR3 coding sequence is TGTGCCAGCTCACCGGATAGGGACGGTAACTATGGCTACACCTTC.